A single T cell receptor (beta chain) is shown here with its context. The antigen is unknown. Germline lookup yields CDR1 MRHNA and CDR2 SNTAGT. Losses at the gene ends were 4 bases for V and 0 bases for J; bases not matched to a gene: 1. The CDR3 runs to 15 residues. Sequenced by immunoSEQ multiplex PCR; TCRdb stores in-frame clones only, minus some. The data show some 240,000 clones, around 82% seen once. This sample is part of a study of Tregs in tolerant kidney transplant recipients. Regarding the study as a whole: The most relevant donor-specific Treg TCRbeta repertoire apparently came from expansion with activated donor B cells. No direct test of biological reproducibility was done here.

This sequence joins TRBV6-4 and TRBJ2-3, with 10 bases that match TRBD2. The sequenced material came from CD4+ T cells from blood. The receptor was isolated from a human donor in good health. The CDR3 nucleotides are TGTGCCAGCAGTGCGACTAGCGGGAGCACAGATACGCAGTATTTT. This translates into CASSATSGSTDTQYF.